The 3 T cell receptor beta chains listed next were all sequenced from one sample in a study of cytomegalovirus exposure and HLA in healthy donors. Sequencing used immunoSEQ multiplex PCR; TCRdb keeps in-frame clones, though not all of them. The table includes around 130,000 clones, about nine tenths detected once. The source material was PBMCs. Every receptor here comes from a man aged 25-45 years in good health and CMV-seronegative.

This chain links TRBV2 with TRBJ2-3, with unresolved D. This CDR3 has 10 residues. CDR1 and CDR2 from the germline V gene are SNHLY and FYNNEI. With 7 bases removed from V and 6 bases from J, the gap between germline ends came to 5 bases. CDR3 sequence: CASMRDTQYF. The CDR3 DNA sequence: TGTGCCAGCATGAGGGATACGCAGTATTTT.

This chain links TRBV4-2 with TRBJ1-4, with 7 bases matching TRBD1. Trimming at V came to 1 base and at J to 5 bases, leaving 10 bases not matched to a gene. CDR3 size: 17 residues. Germline assignment: CDR1 LGHNA and CDR2 YNFKEQ. The CDR3 reads CASSQVLRDSRNEKLFF. CDR3 bases: TGTGCCAGCAGCCAAGTCTTAAGGGACAGTCGAAATGAAAAACTGTTTTTT.

The V and J genes are TRBV28 and TRBJ1-4; TRBD1 matches 11 bases. The germline gives CDR1 MDHEN, CDR2 SYDVKM. Trimming removed 3 bases from V and 8 bases from J; junction bases left unmatched: 2. This CDR3 contains 14 residues. CDR3 DNA: TGTGCCAGCAGTTTGGGGACAGGGGGGGAAAAACTGTTTTTT. This codes for CASSLGTGGEKLFF.